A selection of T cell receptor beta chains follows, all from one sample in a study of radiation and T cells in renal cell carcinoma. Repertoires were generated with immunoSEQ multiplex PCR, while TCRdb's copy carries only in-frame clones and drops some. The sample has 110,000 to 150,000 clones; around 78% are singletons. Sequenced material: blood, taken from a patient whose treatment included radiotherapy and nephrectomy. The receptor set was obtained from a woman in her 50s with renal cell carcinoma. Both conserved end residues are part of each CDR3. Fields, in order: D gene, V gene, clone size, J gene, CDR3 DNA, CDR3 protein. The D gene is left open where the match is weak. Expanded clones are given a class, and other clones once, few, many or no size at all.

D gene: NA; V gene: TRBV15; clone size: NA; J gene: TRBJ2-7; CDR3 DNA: TGTGCCACCAGCGCCCCCAACCCTCACTACGAGCAGTACTTC; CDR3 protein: CATSAPNPHYEQYF
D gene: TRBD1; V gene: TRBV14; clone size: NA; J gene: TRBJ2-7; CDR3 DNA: TGTGCCAGCAGCCCCGGGACAGGGGCCGACTACGAGCAGTACTTC; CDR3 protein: CASSPGTGADYEQYF
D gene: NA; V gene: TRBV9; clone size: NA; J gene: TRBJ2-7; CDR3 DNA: TGTGCCAGCAGCCTAGGGGTAGCGGAATACTACGAGCAGTACTTC; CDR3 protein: CASSLGVAEYYEQYF
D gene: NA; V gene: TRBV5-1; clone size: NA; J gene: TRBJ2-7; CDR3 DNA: TGCGCCAGCAGCTTCTGGGGATACGAGCAGTACTTC; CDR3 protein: CASSFWGYEQYF
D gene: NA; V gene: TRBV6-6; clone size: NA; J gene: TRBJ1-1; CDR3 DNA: TGTGCCAGCAGTCCTAAGAACACTGAAGCTTTCTTT; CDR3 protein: CASSPKNTEAFF
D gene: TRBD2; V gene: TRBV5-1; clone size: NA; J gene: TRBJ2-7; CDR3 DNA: TGCGCCAGCAGCGGCCGGACTAGCGGGGACTCCTACGAGCAGTACTTC; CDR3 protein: CASSGRTSGDSYEQYF
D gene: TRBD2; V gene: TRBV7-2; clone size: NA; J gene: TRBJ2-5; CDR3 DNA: TGTGCCAGCAGCAGTAAGCGGGGCGGGGAGACCCAGTACTTC; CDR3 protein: CASSSKRGGETQYF
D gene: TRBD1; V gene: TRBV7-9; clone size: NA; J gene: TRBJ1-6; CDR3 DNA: TGTGCCAGCAGCCCCACCGGGACAGGCCGATCACCCCTCCACTTT; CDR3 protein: CASSPTGTGRSPLHF
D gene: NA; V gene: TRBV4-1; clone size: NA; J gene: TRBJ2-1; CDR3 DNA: TGCGCCAGCAGCCAAGGGCGAGGGGGAGGGTACAATGAGCAGTTCTTC; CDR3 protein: CASSQGRGGGYNEQFF
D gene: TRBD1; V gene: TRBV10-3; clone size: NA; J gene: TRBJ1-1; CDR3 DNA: TGTGCCATCAGTGACTACCGGGACAGGGGAACTGAAGCTTTCTTT; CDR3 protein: CAISDYRDRGTEAFF
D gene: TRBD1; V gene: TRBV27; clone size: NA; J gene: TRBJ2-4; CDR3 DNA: TGTGCCAGCCGGACAGGGGGCGGTAACATTCAGTACTTC; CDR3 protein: CASRTGGGNIQYF
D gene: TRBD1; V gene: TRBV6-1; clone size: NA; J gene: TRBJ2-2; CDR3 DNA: TGTGCCAGCAGAGCGAGACAGGGGGCGCCGGGGGAGCTGTTTTTT; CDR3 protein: CASRARQGAPGELFF
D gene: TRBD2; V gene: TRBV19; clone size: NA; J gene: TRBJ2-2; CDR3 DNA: TGTGCCAGTAGTCCGGGACTAGCGGGAGCTGTCGGGGAGCTGTTTTTT; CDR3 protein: CASSPGLAGAVGELFF
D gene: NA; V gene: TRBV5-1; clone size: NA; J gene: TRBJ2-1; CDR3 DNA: TGCGCCAGCAGCCCTAGCGTTAATGAGCAGTTCTTC; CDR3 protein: CASSPSVNEQFF
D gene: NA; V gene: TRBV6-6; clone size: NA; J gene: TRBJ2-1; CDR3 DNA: TGTGCCAGCAGTTACTCGTCCAGGGCCTCCTACAATGAGCAGTTCTTC; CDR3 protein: CASSYSSRASYNEQFF
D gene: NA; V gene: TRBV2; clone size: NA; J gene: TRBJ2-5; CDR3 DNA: TGTGCCAGCAGTCGACAGGACACCTACCAAGAGACCCAGTACTTC; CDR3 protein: CASSRQDTYQETQYF
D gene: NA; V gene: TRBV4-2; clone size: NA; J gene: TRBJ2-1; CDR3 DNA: TGTGCCAGCAGCCAACGGGGCGCCTACAATGAGCAGTTCTTC; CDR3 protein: CASSQRGAYNEQFF
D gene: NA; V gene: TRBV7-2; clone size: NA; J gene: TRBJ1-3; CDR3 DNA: TGTGCCAGCAGCCCCGGGCCGGAGAGCTCTGGAAACACCATATATTTT; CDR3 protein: CASSPGPESSGNTIYF
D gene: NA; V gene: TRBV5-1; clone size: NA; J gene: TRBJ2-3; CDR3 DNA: TGCGCCAGCAGCCGGACAGATACGCAGTATTTT; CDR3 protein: CASSRTDTQYF
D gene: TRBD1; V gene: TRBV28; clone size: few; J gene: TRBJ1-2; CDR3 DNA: TGTGCCAGCAACGTTGCGACAGGGGTAGGCTATGGCTACACCTTC; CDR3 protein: CASNVATGVGYGYTF
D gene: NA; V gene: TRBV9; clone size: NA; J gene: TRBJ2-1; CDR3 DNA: TGTGCCAGCAGCGTACGGGACTCTCGGACGGCCTACAATGAGCAGTTCTTC; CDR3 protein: CASSVRDSRTAYNEQFF
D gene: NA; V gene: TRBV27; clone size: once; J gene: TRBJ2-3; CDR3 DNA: TGTGCCAGCAGTTTGGTAGCGGCCACGACAGATACGCAGTATTTT; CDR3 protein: CASSLVAATTDTQYF
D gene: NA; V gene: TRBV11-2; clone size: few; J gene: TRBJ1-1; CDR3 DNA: TGTGCCAGCAGCTTAGTTGCCGGGAACACTGAAGCTTTCTTT; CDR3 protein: CASSLVAGNTEAFF
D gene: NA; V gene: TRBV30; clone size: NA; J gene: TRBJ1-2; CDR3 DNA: TGTGCCTCTCCGGGATCCGGCTATGGCTACACCTTC; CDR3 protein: CASPGSGYGYTF
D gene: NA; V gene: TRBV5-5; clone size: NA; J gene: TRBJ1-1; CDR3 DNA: TGTGCCAGCAGCTTGGCATCAGGGAGGACCGCTTTCTTT; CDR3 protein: CASSLASGRTAFF
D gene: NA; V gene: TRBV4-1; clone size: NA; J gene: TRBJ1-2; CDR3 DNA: TGCGCCAGCAGCCAAGGGGGGACCCGCTATGGCTACACCTTC; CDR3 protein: CASSQGGTRYGYTF
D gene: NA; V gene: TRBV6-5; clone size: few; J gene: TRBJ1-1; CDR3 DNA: TGTGCCAGCAGTTACTCGATTTCGAACACTGAAGCTTTCTTT; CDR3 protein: CASSYSISNTEAFF
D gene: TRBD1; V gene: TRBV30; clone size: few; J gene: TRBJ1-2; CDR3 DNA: TGTGCCTGGACCTCCGCCGGGACAGGGAAGTATGGCTACACCTTC; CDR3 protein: CAWTSAGTGKYGYTF
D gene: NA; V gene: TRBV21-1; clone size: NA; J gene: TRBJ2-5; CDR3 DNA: TGTGCCAGCAGCACCAACCCTCGGGGCCCTCCAGAGACCCAGTACTTC; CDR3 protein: CASSTNPRGPPETQYF
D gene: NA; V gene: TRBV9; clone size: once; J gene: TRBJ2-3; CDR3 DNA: TGTGCCAGCAGCTCGGGGGATACGCAGTATTTT; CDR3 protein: CASSSGDTQYF
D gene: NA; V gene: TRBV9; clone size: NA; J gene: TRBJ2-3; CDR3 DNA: TGTGCCAGCAGCGGTCAGCAAAGCACAGATACGCAGTATTTT; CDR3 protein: CASSGQQSTDTQYF
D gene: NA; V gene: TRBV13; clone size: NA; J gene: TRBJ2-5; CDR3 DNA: TGTGCCAGCAGCTTAGGGGGGGCCCAAGAGACCCAGTACTTC; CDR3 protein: CASSLGGAQETQYF
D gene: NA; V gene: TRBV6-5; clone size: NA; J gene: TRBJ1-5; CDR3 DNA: TGTGCCAGCAGCCCGGGACTCACGAATCAGCCCCAGCATTTT; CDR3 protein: CASSPGLTNQPQHF
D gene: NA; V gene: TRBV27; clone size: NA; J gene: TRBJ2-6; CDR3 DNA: TGTGCCAGCGGGGACTCTGGGGCCAACGTCCTGACTTTC; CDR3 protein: CASGDSGANVLTF
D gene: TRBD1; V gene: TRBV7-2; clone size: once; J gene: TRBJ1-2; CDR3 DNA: TGTGCCAGCAGCCACATGACAGGGGTGCATGGCTACACCTTC; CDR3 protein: CASSHMTGVHGYTF
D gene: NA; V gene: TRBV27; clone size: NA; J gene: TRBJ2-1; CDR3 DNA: TGTGCCAGCAGGCCAAATATGGACTTCGACAATGAGCAGTTCTTC; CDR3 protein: CASRPNMDFDNEQFF
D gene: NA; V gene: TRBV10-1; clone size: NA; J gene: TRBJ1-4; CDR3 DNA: TGCGCCAGCAGTGAAGCGGGGGGCCTGGGTGAAAAACTGTTTTTT; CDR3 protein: CASSEAGGLGEKLFF
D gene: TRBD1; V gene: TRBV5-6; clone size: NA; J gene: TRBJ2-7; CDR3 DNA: TGTGCCAGCAGCTTCCCCGCCGGGACAGGGGCCGAGCAGTACTTC; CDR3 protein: CASSFPAGTGAEQYF
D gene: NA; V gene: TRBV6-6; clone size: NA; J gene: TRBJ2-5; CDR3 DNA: TGTGCTTTTTCGGACGGGGGCTGGGGGACCCAGTACTTC; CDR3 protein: CAFSDGGWGTQYF
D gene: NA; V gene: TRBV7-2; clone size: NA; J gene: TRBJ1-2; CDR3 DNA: TGTGCCAGCAGCTTATTGTTTAGGAGCTACACCTTC; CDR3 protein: CASSLLFRSYTF
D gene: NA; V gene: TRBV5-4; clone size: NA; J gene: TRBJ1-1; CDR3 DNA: TGTGCCAGCAGCCCAACCGGGACCCTTACCACTGAAGCTTTCTTT; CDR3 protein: CASSPTGTLTTEAFF
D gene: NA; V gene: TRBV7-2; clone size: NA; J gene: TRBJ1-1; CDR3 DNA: TGTGCCAGCAGCCTAGCGGGCATCGGGACTGAAGCTTTCTTT; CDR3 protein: CASSLAGIGTEAFF
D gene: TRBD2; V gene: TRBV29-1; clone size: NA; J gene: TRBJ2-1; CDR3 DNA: TGCAGCGTTGATTACGCGGGAGGGATAAATGAGCAGTTCTTC; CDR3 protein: CSVDYAGGINEQFF
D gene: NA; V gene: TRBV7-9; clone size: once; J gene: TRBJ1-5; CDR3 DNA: TGTGCCAGCAGTCCGACGACCGGGCCATATCAGCCCCAGCATTTT; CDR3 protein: CASSPTTGPYQPQHF
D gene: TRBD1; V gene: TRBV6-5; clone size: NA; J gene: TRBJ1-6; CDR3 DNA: TGTGCCAGCAGGCGGGACAGGCCTAATTCACCCCTCCACTTT; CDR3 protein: CASRRDRPNSPLHF
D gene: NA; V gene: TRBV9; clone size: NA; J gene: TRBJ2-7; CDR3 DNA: TGTGCCAGCAGCGTTAGGGGGTTAGGTTACGAGCAGTACTTC; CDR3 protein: CASSVRGLGYEQYF
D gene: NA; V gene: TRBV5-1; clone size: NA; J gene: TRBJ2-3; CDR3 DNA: TGCGCCAGCAGCTTGGGACAGTACACAGATACGCAGTATTTT; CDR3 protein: CASSLGQYTDTQYF
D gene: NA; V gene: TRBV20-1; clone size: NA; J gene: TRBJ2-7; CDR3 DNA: TGCAGTGCTAGGCGCCAATACGAGCAGTACTTC; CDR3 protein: CSARRQYEQYF
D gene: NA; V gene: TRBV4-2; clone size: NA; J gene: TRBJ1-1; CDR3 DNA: TGTGCCAGCACGCGGGGGCCTTTGGACACTGAAGCTTTCTTT; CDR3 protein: CASTRGPLDTEAFF
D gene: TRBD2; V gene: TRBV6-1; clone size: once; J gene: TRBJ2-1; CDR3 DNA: TGTGCCAGCTTTACTAGCGGGAGCGTGGGAGAGCAGTTCTTC; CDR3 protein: CASFTSGSVGEQFF
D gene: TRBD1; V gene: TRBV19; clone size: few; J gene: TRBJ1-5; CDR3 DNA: TGTGCCAGTAGTATTGAGACAGGGACCAATCAGCCCCAGCATTTT; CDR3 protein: CASSIETGTNQPQHF
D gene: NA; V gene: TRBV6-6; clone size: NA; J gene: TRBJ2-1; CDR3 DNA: TGTGCCAGCAGTGACCGAGGAAATGAGCAGTTCTTC; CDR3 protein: CASSDRGNEQFF
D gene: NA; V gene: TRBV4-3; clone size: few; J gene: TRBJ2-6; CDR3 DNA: TGCGCCAGCAGCCAGCTATCTAGCGACTCTGGGGCCAACGTCCTGACTTTC; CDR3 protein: CASSQLSSDSGANVLTF
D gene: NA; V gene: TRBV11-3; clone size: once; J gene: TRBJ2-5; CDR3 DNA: TGTGCCAGCAGCCGAGGGGGAGAGACCCAGTACTTC; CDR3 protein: CASSRGGETQYF
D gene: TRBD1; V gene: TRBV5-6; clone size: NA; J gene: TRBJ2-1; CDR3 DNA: TGTGCCAGCAGTAGGGACAGGGAGCAGTTCTTC; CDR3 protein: CASSRDREQFF
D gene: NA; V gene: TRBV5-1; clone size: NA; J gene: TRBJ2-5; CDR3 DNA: TGCGCCAGCAGCGAGGGCGACGGAGTCGGAGAGACCCAGTACTTC; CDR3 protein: CASSEGDGVGETQYF
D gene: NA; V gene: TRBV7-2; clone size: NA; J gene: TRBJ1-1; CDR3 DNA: TGTGCCAGCAGCTTAACCGCCCGGACATCCTCGGAAGCTTTCTTT; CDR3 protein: CASSLTARTSSEAFF
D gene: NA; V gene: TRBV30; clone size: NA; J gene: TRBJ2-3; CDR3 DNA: TGTGCCTGGGGACTTTTCACAGATACGCAGTATTTT; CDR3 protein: CAWGLFTDTQYF